Shown below are 2 T cell receptor beta chains from a single sample sequenced in a study of OX40 agonist ivuxolimab in advanced cancers. Here immunoSEQ multiplex PCR was the method, and the copy in TCRdb shows in-frame clones only, minus some. Among around 98,000 clones listed, around nine tenths were seen once. Specimen: CD4+ or CD8+ T cells sorted from blood, collected in a trial of the OX40 agonist ivuxolimab. These receptors were collected from an adult with an advanced solid tumor such as melanoma, head and neck, liver or kidney cancer.

The chain combines TRBV6-6 with TRBJ2-3; D could derive from TRBD1 or TRBD2 (5 bases each). V was pared by 2 bases and J by 1 base, with 10 bases between. CDR1 MNHNY and CDR2 SVGAGI come from the germline V gene (reference sequence). The CDR3 runs 15 residues. The CDR3 protein is CASSYRRDGTDTQYF. The CDR3 nucleotides are TGTGCCAGCAGTTACCGCCGGGACGGCACAGATACGCAGTATTTT.

The count of this clone is one. This rearrangement joins TRBV6-5 to TRBJ2-1, with D perhaps TRBD1 or TRBD2 (6 bases each). CDR1 is MNHEY, CDR2 SVGAGI, per germline. The CDR3 sequence is 14 residues long. V was trimmed by 8 bases and J by 12 bases, leaving 23 bases between them. The CDR3 sequence: CASWGANSKGGQFF. Written as DNA, the CDR3 is TGTGCCAGCTGGGGGGCCAACTCGAAGGGCGGGCAGTTCTTC.